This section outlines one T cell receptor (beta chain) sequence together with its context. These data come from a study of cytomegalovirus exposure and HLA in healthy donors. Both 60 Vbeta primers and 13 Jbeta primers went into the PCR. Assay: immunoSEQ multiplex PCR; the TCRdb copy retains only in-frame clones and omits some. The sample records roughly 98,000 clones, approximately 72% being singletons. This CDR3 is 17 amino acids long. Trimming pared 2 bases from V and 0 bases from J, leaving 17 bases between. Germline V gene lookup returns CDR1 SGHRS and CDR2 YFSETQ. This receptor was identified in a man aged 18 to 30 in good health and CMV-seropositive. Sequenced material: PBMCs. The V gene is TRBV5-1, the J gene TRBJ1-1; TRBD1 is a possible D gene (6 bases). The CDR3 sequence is CASSFGPRGGMNTEAFF. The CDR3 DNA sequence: TGCGCCAGCAGCTTCGGGCCGAGGGGGGGAATGAACACTGAAGCTTTCTTT.